This T cell receptor (beta chain) was captured by sequencing in a study of post-analysis software for immune sequencing data. As for the study in general: Relapsing-remitting, secondary progressive and progressive-relapsing multiple sclerosis courses were included. Whole-study results and caveats: Patients with multiple sclerosis recorded significantly lower normalized Chao1 diversity than controls, the study found. The study found TRBV5-6, TRBV5-1 and TRBV20-1 among five TRBV segments more frequent in patients than controls.

This clonotype was detected many times. Its antigen is still unknown. Unique molecular identifiers were present in the TCR beta cDNA libraries. Input populations of about 0.85 to 11 million T cells gave rise to around 480,000 cDNA molecules. TCRdb independently ran MiXCR on the PCR reads; one entry per CDR3 protein. The sample records about 260,000 distinct CDR3 sequences, 36% being singletons. In germline, CDR1 is MNHNY, CDR2 SVGAGI (reference sequence). The CDR3 contains 15 residues. The J segment lost 10 bases and the V segment lost 4 bases, leaving 10 bases of the junction unmatched. The TCR originated in a girl aged 5 to 17 with multiple sclerosis. The source material was blood. The genes are TRBV6-6 and TRBJ1-6; 7 nucleotides align to TRBD1. The DNA for the CDR3 is TGTGCCAGCAGTTCTCTACAGGGGATCGGCTCACCCCTCCACTTT. This sequence encodes CASSSLQGIGSPLHF.